This TCR beta chain originates from a study of shared clonotypes between healthy human individuals. Sequencing was performed with immunoSEQ multiplex PCR; in TCRdb, only in-frame clones are kept and a portion is missing. The table records over a million clones, roughly 70% of them present only once. For this clone: Its cognate antigen is unknown.

Germline-derived CDR1 and CDR2 are ENHRY and SYGVKD. The ends lost 10 bases at V and 3 bases at J; junction bases unmatched: 10. The length of the CDR3 is 15 residues. Study-wide points: When naive CD4 clonotypes were compared across a few donors, approximately 4.9% were shared. Larger estimated richness was generally seen in naive subsets than in memory subsets. Relative to clonotypes present in all four donors, those not shared had lower generation probabilities.

This chain links TRBV10-3 with TRBJ2-3, with TRBD2 matching 10 bases. This sequence originates from a man younger than 35 in good health. Sample: memory CD4+ T cells sorted from blood. Subset specified: CD45RA-negative fraction. CDR3 DNA: TGTGCCAGCGCTGAGCGGGGGGGCTGGACAGATACGCAGTATTTT. As protein: CASAERGGWTDTQYF.